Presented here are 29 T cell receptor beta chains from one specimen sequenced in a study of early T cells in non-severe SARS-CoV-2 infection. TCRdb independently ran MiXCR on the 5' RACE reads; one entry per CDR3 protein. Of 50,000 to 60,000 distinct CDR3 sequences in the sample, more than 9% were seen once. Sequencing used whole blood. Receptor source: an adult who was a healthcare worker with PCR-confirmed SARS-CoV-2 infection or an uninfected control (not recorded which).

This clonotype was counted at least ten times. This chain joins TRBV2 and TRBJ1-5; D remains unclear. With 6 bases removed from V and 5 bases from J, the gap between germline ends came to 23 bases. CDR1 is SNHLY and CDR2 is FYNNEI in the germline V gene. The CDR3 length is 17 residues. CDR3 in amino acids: CASSLRNRASLDQPQHF. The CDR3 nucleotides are TGTGCCAGCAGCTTAAGGAACCGGGCCTCGCTAGATCAGCCCCAGCATTTT.

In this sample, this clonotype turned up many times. CDR3 DNA sequence: TGTGCCAGCAGCAAATCAGGGAGCCGCACTGAAGCTTTCTTT. Translating it yields CASSKSGSRTEAFF. The chain couples TRBV6-6 to TRBJ1-1, with D tentatively TRBD1 (5 bases). Germline V CDR1 and CDR2: MNHNY, SVGAGI (reference sequence). This CDR3 is built from 14 residues. The V end lost 6 bases, the J end lost 4 bases, and 15 bases lay between the germline ends.

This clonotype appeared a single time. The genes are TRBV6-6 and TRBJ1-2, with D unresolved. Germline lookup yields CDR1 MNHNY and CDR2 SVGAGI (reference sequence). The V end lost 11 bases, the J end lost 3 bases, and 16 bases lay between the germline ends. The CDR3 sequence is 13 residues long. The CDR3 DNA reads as TGTGCCGTCCAACCGAGATCGGACTATGGCTACACCTTC. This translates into CAVQPRSDYGYTF.

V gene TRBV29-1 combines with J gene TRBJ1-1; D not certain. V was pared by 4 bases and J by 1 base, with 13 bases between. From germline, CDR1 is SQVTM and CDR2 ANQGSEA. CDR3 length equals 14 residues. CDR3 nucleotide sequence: TGCAGCGTTGTTCCCCGTCTTAGGAACACTGAAGCTTTCTTT. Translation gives CSVVPRLRNTEAFF.

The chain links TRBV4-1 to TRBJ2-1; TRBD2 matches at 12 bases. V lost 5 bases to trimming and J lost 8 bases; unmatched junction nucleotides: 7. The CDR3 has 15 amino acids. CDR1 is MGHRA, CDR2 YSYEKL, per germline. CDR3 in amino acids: CASSVRTSGIDEQFF. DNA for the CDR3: TGCGCCAGCAGCGTGCGGACTAGCGGGATAGATGAGCAGTTCTTC.

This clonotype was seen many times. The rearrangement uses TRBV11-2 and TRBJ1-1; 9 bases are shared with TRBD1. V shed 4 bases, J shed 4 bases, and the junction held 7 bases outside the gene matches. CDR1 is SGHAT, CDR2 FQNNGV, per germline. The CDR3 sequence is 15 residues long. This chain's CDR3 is CASSSLTGGFTEAFF. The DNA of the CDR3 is TGTGCCAGCAGCTCCTTAACAGGGGGCTTCACTGAAGCTTTCTTT.

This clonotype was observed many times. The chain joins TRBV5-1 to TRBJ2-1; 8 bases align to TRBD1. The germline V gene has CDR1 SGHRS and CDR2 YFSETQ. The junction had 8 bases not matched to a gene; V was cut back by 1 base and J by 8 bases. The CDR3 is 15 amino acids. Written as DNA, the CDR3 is TGCGCCAGCAGCTTGTCTTGGTCAGGGGGCGATGAGCAGTTCTTC. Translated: CASSLSWSGGDEQFF.

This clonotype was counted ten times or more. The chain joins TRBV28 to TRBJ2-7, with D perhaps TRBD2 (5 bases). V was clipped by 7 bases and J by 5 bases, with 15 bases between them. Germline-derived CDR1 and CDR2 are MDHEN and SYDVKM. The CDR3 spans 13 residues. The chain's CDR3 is CASTRLNADEQYF. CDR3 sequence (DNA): TGTGCCAGCACCAGACTAAACGCCGACGAGCAGTACTTC.

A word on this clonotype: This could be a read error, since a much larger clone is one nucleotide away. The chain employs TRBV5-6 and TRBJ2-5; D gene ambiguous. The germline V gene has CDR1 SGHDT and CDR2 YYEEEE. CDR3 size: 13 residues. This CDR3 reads CTSSLGPVETQYF. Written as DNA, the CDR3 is TGTACCAGCAGCTTGGGCCCCGTGGAGACCCAGTACTTC. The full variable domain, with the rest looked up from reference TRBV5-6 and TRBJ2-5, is DAGVTQSPTHLIKTRGQQVTLRCSPKSGHDTVSWYQQALGQGPQFIFQYYEEEERQRGNFPDRFSGHQFPNYSSELNVNALLLGDSALYLCTSSLGPVETQYFGPGTRLLVL.

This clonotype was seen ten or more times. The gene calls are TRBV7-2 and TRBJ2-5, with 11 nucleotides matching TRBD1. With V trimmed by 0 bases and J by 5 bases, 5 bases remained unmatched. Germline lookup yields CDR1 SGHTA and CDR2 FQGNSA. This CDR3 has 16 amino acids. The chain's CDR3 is CASSLARTGGLETQYF. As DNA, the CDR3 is TGTGCCAGCAGCTTAGCGAGGACAGGGGGCCTGGAGACCCAGTACTTC.

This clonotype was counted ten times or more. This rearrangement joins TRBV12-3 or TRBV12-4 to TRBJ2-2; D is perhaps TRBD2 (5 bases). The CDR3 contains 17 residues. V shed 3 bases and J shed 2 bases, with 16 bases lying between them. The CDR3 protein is CASSFDGSRFNTGELFF. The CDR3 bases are TGTGCCAGCAGTTTTGATGGGAGCCGATTTAACACCGGGGAGCTGTTTTTT.

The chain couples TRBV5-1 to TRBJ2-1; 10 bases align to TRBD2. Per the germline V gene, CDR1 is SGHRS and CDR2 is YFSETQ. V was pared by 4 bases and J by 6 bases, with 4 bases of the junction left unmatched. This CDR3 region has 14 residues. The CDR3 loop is CASSIGLAANEQFF. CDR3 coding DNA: TGCGCCAGCAGCATAGGACTAGCGGCCAATGAGCAGTTCTTC.

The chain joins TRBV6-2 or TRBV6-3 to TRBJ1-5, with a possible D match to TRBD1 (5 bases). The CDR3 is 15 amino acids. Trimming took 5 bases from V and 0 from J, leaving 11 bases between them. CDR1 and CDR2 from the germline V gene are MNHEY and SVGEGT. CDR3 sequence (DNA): TGTGCCAGCAGTACTGGACACAATAGCAATCAGCCCCAGCATTTT. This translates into CASSTGHNSNQPQHF.

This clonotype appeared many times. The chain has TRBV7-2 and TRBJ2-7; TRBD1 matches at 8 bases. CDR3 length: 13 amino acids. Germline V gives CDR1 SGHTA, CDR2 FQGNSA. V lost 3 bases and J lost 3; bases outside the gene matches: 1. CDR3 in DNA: TGTGCCAGCAGCTTTACAGGGGGCTACGAGCAGTACTTC. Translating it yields CASSFTGGYEQYF.

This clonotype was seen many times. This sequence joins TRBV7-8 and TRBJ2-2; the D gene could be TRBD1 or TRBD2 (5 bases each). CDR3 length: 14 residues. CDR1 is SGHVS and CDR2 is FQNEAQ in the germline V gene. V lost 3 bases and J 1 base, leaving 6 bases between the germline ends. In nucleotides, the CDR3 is TGTGCCAGCAGCTTGAGGGGGAACACCGGGGAGCTGTTTTTT. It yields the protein CASSLRGNTGELFF.

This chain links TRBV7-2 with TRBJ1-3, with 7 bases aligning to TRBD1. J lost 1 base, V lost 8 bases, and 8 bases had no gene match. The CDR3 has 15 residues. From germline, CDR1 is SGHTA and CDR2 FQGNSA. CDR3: CASGDSTGSGNTIYF. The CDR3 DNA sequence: TGTGCCAGCGGGGACAGTACGGGGTCTGGAAACACCATATATTTT.

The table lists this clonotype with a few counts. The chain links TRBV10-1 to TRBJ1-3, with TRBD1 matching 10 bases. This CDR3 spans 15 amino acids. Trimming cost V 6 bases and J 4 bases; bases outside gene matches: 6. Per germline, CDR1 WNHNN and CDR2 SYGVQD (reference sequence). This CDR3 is CASSFGTGEGNTIYF. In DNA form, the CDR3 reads TGCGCCAGCAGCTTTGGGACAGGGGAAGGAAACACCATATATTTT.

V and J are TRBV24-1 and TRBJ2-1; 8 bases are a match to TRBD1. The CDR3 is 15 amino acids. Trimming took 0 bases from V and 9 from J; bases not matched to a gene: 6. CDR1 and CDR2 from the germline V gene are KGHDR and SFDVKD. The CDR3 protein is CATSDLQGAKGEQFF. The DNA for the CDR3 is TGTGCCACCAGTGATTTGCAGGGGGCGAAGGGTGAGCAGTTCTTC.

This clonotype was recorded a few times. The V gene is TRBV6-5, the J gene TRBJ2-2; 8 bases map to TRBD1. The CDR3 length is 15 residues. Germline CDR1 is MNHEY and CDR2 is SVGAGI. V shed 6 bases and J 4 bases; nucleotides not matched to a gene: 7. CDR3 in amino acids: CASRNRGTRTGELFF. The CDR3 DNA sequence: TGTGCCAGCAGGAACAGGGGGACTCGCACCGGGGAGCTGTTTTTT.

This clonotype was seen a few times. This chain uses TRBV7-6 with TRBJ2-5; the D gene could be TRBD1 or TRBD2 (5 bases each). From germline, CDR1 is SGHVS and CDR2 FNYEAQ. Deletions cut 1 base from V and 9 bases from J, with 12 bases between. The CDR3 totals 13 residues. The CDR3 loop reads CASSLGGAEPQYF. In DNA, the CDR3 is TGTGCCAGCAGCTTAGGAGGGGCCGAGCCCCAGTACTTC.

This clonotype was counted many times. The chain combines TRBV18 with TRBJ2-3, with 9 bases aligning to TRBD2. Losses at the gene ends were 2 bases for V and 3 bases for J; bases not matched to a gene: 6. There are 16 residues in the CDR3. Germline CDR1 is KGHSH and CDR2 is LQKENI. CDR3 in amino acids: CASSPIGGGETDTQYF. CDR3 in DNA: TGTGCCAGCTCACCAATCGGCGGGGGGGAAACAGATACGCAGTATTTT.

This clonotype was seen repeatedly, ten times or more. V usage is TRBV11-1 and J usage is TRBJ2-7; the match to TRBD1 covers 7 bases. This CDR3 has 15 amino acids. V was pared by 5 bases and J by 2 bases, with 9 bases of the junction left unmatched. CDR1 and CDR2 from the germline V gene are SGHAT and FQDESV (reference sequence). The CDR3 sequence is CASSLSGQITYEQYF. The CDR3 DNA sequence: TGTGCCAGCAGCCTGTCGGGACAGATAACCTACGAGCAGTACTTC.

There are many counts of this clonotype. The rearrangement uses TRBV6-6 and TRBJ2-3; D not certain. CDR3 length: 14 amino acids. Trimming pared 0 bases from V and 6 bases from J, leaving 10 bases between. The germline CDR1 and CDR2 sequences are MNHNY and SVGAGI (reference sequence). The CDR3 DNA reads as TGTGCCAGCAGTTACTCGGAGTTTTCCGATACGCAGTATTTT. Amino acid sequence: CASSYSEFSDTQYF.

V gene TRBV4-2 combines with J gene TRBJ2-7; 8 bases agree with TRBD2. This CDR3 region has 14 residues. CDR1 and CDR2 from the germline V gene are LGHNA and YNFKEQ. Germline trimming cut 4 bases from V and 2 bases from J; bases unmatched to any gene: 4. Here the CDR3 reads CASSPRLATYEQYF. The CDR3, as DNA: TGTGCCAGCAGCCCGCGACTAGCGACCTACGAGCAGTACTTC.

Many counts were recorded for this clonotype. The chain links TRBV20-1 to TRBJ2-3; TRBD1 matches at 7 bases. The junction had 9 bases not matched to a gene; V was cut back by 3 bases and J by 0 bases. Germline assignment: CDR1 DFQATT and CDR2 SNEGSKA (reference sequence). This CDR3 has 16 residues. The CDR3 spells CSASHYRGASTDTQYF. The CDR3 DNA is TGCAGTGCTAGCCATTACAGGGGCGCCAGCACAGATACGCAGTATTTT.

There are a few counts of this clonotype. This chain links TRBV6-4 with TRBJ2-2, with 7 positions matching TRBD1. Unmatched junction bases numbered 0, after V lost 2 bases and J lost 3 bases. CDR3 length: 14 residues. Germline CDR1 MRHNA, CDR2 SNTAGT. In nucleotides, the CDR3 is TGTGCCAGCAGTGACGGGACAGACACCGGGGAGCTGTTTTTT. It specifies CASSDGTDTGELFF.

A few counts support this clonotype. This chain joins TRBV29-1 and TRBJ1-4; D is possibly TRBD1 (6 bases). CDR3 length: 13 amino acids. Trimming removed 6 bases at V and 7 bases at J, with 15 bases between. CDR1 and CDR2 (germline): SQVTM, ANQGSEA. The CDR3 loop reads CSVQDSSSEKLFF. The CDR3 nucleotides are TGCAGCGTCCAGGACAGTTCTTCTGAAAAACTGTTTTTT.

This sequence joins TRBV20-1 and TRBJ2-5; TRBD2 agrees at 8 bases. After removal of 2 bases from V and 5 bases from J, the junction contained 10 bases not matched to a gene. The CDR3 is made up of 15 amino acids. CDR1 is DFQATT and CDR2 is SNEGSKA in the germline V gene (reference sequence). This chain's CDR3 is CSARLPRGGLETQYF. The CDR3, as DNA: TGCAGTGCTAGATTACCCCGCGGGGGGCTGGAGACCCAGTACTTC.

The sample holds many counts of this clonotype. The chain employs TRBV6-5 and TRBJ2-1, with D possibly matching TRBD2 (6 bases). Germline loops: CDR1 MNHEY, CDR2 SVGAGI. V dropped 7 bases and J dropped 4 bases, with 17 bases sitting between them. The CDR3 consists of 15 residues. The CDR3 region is CASNPAGLGYNEQFF. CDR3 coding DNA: TGTGCCAGCAACCCGGCGGGACTGGGATACAATGAGCAGTTCTTC.